The 2 T cell receptor beta chains reported below all come from one sample, sequenced in a study of Ad26.COV2.S vaccination and SARS-CoV-2 variants. Treatment denoted: roughly 19 received Ad26.COV2.S at low or high dose, single or two shots; several received placebo; per-sample allocation not given. At day 63 after the first vaccine or placebo injection, samples were drawn. TCRdb keeps only in-frame clones here, not all; method: immunoSEQ multiplex PCR. The data hold roughly 680,000 clones, with about 89% observed a single time. Sample: peripheral blood, taken in a trial of Ad26.COV2.S vaccine versus placebo. The receptors were gathered from a person aged 18-60 years who received the Ad26.COV2.S COVID-19 vaccine or a placebo.

The chain recombines TRBV24-1 with TRBJ1-2; a possible D gene is TRBD1 (5 bases). Between the trimmed V and J ends, which lost 0 bases and 3 bases, there was a span of 19 bases. This CDR3 comprises 18 residues. Germline V gene sequence: CDR1 KGHDR, CDR2 SFDVKD. CDR3: CATSDLRPAHSGDYGYTF. DNA of the CDR3: TGTGCCACCAGTGATTTGCGTCCCGCACATTCGGGGGACTATGGCTACACCTTC.

The chain is built from TRBV4-1 and TRBJ1-2; a possible D gene is TRBD1 (6 bases). V dropped 1 base and J dropped 8 bases, with 20 bases sitting between them. Per germline, CDR1 MGHRA and CDR2 YSYEKL. The CDR3 covers 16 residues. The CDR3 sequence: CASSQVGIGGAEGYTF. The CDR3 DNA reads as TGCGCCAGCAGCCAAGTGGGGATAGGGGGGGCGGAGGGCTACACCTTC.